These 9 T cell receptor beta chains came from one sample sequenced in a study of cytomegalovirus exposure and HLA in healthy donors. 60 Vbeta and 13 Jbeta primers were used in PCR. The repertoire was sequenced with immunoSEQ multiplex PCR; TCRdb's copy has only in-frame clones and lacks some. In the table there are more than 110,000 clones, 65% to 85% of which are singletons. Sequencing input: PBMCs. Receptor source: a male donor in good health and CMV-seronegative.

The V call is TRBV7-6, the J call TRBJ2-2; 12 bases line up with TRBD2. In germline, CDR1 is SGHVS, CDR2 FNYEAQ. The CDR3 is 16 amino acids. Trimming removed 2 bases from V and 8 bases from J; junction bases left unmatched: 6. CDR3 sequence reads: CASSLITSGGTGELFF. The CDR3 DNA is TGTGCCAGCAGCTTAATCACTAGCGGGGGGACGGGGGAGCTGTTTTTT.

The rearrangement joins TRBV29-1 to TRBJ1-2; the D is unclear. Between the trimmed V and J ends, which lost 4 bases and 3 bases, there was a span of 12 bases. Germline loops: CDR1 SQVTM, CDR2 ANQGSEA. The CDR3 runs to 13 residues. The CDR3 loop is CSVVLARDYGYTF. The CDR3 bases are TGCAGCGTTGTTTTGGCCCGTGACTATGGCTACACCTTC. Supplemented by reference TRBV29-1 and TRBJ1-2, the full variable domain reads SAVISQKPSRDICQRGTSLTIQCQVDSQVTMMFWYRQQPGQSLTLIATANQGSEATYESGFVIDKFPISRPNLTFSTLTVSNMSPEDSSIYLCSVVLARDYGYTFGSGTRLTVV.

V gene TRBV19 combines with J gene TRBJ2-3; TRBD1 agrees at 7 bases. The length of the CDR3 is 14 residues. CDR1 is LNHDA and CDR2 is SQIVND in the germline V gene (reference sequence). V shed 6 bases and J 11 bases; nucleotides not matched to a gene: 14. The CDR3 nucleotides are TGTGCCAGTAGAGACAACCGGGACAGACCTCGGCAGTATTTT. Protein product: CASRDNRDRPRQYF.

The chain uses TRBV9 and TRBJ1-3; no clear D gene. V was clipped by 3 bases and J by 0 bases, with 13 bases between them. Germline assignment: CDR1 SGDLS and CDR2 YYNGEE. This CDR3 is built from 16 residues. As DNA, the CDR3 is TGTGCCAGCAGCGCCTGGGCCACAAGCTCTGGAAACACCATATATTTT. Amino acids: CASSAWATSSGNTIYF.

This clone was seen more than once but under ten times. The chain is built from TRBV4-1 and TRBJ2-7, with D perhaps matching TRBD2 (5 bases). The CDR3 covers 11 residues. Trimming removed 4 bases from V and 10 bases from J, with 11 bases in between. Looked up from germline, CDR1 is MGHRA and CDR2 is YSYEKL. The CDR3 sequence is CASSPGLVQYF. The CDR3 nucleotides read TGCGCCAGCAGCCCCGGACTTGTTCAGTACTTC.

The V and J genes are TRBV19 and TRBJ1-3; D is possibly TRBD1 (5 bases). Germline lookup yields CDR1 LNHDA and CDR2 SQIVND (reference sequence). The CDR3 spans 17 residues. V lost 1 base and J 0 bases, leaving 13 bases between the germline ends. CDR3 loop: CASSIVVTASSGNTIYF. The CDR3 coding sequence is TGTGCCAGTAGTATAGTGGTGACAGCGAGCTCTGGAAACACCATATATTTT. Using reference TRBV19 and TRBJ1-3 for the parts outside the CDR3, the full variable domain is DGGITQSPKYLFRKEGQNVTLSCEQNLNHDAMYWYRQDPGQGLRLIYYSQIVNDFQKGDIAEGYSVSREKKESFPLTVTSAQKNPTAFYLCASSIVVTASSGNTIYFGEGSWLTVV.

The chain combines TRBV7-2 with TRBJ2-1, with 11 bases identical to TRBD2. CDR3 length equals 15 residues. Germline V CDR1 and CDR2: SGHTA, FQGNSA. J gave up 9 bases and V 1 base, and 5 bases lay outside the gene matches. The CDR3 reads CASSLVTSGVSEQFF. The CDR3 DNA follows: TGTGCCAGCAGCTTAGTGACTAGCGGGGTTAGTGAGCAGTTCTTC.

As for this clone: Other nucleotide sequences in the sample specify the same CDR3. The chain couples TRBV7-2 to TRBJ1-6; 7 nucleotides match TRBD1. CDR1 SGHTA and CDR2 FQGNSA come from the germline V gene. V lost 5 bases and J lost 9; bases outside the gene matches: 7. The CDR3 spans 14 residues. CDR3 amino acids: CASSPGTASSPLHF. DNA for the CDR3: TGTGCCAGCAGCCCAGGGACAGCCTCTTCACCCCTCCACTTT.

This chain uses TRBV10-3 with TRBJ1-1; D unresolved. This CDR3 has 13 residues. V was trimmed by 10 bases and J by 0 bases, leaving 12 bases between them. Per the germline V gene, CDR1 is ENHRY and CDR2 is SYGVKD. The CDR3 sequence: CATRRVMNTEAFF. Written as DNA, the CDR3 is TGTGCCACCCGGAGGGTGATGAACACTGAAGCTTTCTTT.